One sample yielded the 6 T cell receptor beta chains listed below, sequenced in a study of T cell changes during pregnancy in multiple sclerosis. The repertoire was sequenced with immunoSEQ multiplex PCR; TCRdb's copy has only in-frame clones and lacks some. The sample carries tens of thousands of clones, more than 85% recorded once. The sequenced sample was peripheral blood, obtained after pregnancy. The receptors here all came from a female donor in good health, enrolled as a control in a pregnancy study.

The genes are TRBV5-6 and TRBJ2-5, with D possibly being TRBD1 (5 bases). Trimming removed 0 bases from V and 4 bases from J, with 10 bases in between. Germline V lookup: CDR1 SGHDT, CDR2 YYEEEE. This CDR3 is built from 14 residues. The CDR3 reads CASSLEAGLETQYF. Here the CDR3 DNA reads TGTGCCAGCAGCTTGGAAGCAGGGTTAGAGACCCAGTACTTC.

The count of this clone is one. This chain uses TRBV19 with TRBJ1-2; the D gene is possibly TRBD1 (6 bases). The CDR3 spans 15 residues. Per germline, CDR1 LNHDA and CDR2 SQIVND (reference sequence). The V and J ends lost 3 bases and 4 bases respectively, with 15 bases between them. Written as DNA, the CDR3 is TGTGCCAGTAGTATTCAGGACAGCGCCTCCTATGGCTACACCTTC. Translation gives CASSIQDSASYGYTF.

The rearrangement links TRBV19 to TRBJ2-1; D not resolved. V was cut by 0 bases and J by 8 bases, with 8 bases left in between. In germline, CDR1 is LNHDA, CDR2 SQIVND (reference sequence). The CDR3 is made up of 13 amino acids. The CDR3, as DNA: TGTGCCAGTAGTATAGACAGTATTGATGAGCAGTTCTTC. Its protein product is CASSIDSIDEQFF. The whole variable domain, filled in from reference TRBV19 and TRBJ2-1, reads DGGITQSPKYLFRKEGQNVTLSCEQNLNHDAMYWYRQDPGQGLRLIYYSQIVNDFQKGDIAEGYSVSREKKESFPLTVTSAQKNPTAFYLCASSIDSIDEQFFGPGTRLTVL.

The genes are TRBV13 and TRBJ2-5; D may be TRBD2 (5 bases). V gave up 1 base and J gave up 7 bases, with 13 bases separating them. There are 14 residues in the CDR3. The V gene's germline CDR1 is PRHDT and CDR2 FYEKMQ (reference sequence). The CDR3 DNA follows: TGTGCCAGCAGCTTAGATGCCGGAGGAGGGACCCAGTACTTC. Amino acids: CASSLDAGGGTQYF.

Only one count was recorded for this clone. The CDR3 DNA reads TGCAGCGGGAGACAGGGGCTAGGGGGGGATACGCAGTATTTT. Amino acids: CSGRQGLGGDTQYF. The chain employs TRBV29-1 and TRBJ2-3; 8 bases are a match to TRBD1. J was trimmed by 6 bases and V by 7 bases; bases with no gene match: 12. Germline-derived CDR1 and CDR2 are SQVTM and ANQGSEA. CDR3 length: 14 amino acids.

V gene TRBV7-2 combines with J gene TRBJ1-6; TRBD1 is a possible D gene (5 bases). The V gene's germline CDR1 is SGHTA and CDR2 FQGNSA. The CDR3 has 14 residues. The V gene lost 6 bases and the J gene lost 10 bases, with 16 bases spanning the gap. CDR3 sequence: CASSRRGERSPLHF. The CDR3 DNA is TGTGCCAGCAGTCGACGGGGGGAACGATCACCCCTCCACTTT. Drawing the rest from reference TRBV7-2 and TRBJ1-6, the complete variable domain is GAGVSQSPSNKVTEKGKDVELRCDPISGHTALYWYRQSLGQGLEFLIYFQGNSAPDKSGLPSDRFSAERTGGSVSTLTIQRTQQEDSAVYLCASSRRGERSPLHFGNGTRLTVT.